This TCR beta chain was observed in a study of regulatory T cells in long-lasting Graves disease. Combining iRepertoire HTBI primers with Arm-PCR of CDR3 regions, the authors built TCR beta libraries. TCRdb reanalysed the multiplex PCR reads using MiXCR and keeps one entry per CDR3 protein. The repertoire holds roughly 300,000 distinct CDR3 sequences, less than 20% seen once, with less than 30% in the top ten. The time point: persistent/refractory GD, antithyroid drugs over 5 years with positive TRAb. Scientists built the TCR library using RNA that was extracted from PBMCs. Germline V gene sequence: CDR1 SNHLY, CDR2 FYNNEI. The CDR3 is made up of 15 amino acids.

V is TRBV2 and J is TRBJ2-4; 12 bases are shared with TRBD2. TRBJ2-1 explains the end of the DNA better; the J call may be wrong. The material was peripheral blood mononuclear cells (PBMCs), obtained when the disease was refractory, from a patient treated with antithyroid drugs. This TCR was sampled from a female donor with Graves disease. The CDR3 DNA reads as TGTGCCAGCAGAACAGGGACTAGCGGGCACAATGAGCAGTTCTTC. Translated, it gives CASRTGTSGHNEQFF.